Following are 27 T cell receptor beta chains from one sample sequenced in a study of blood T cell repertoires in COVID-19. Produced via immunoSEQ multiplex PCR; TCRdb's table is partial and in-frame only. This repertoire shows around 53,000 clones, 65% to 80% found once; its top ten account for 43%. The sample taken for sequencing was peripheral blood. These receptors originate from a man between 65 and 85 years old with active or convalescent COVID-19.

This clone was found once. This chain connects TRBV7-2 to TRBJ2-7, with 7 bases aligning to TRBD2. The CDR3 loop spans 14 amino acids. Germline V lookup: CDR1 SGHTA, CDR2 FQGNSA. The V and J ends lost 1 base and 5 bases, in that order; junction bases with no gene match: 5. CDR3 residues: CASSLGGGYDEQYF. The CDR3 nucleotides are TGTGCCAGCAGCTTAGGGGGAGGGTACGACGAGCAGTACTTC.

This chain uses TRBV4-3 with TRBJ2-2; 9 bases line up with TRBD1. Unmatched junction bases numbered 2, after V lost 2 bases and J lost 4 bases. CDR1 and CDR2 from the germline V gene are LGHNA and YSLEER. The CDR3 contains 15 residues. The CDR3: CASSQWTGATGELFF. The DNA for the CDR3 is TGCGCCAGCAGCCAATGGACAGGGGCCACCGGGGAGCTGTTTTTT.

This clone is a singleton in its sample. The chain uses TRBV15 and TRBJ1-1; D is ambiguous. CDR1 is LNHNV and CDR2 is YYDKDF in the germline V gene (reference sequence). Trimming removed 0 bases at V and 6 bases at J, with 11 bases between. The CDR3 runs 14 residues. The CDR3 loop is CATSRDGWSAEAFF. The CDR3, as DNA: TGTGCCACCAGCAGAGATGGTTGGAGCGCTGAAGCTTTCTTT.

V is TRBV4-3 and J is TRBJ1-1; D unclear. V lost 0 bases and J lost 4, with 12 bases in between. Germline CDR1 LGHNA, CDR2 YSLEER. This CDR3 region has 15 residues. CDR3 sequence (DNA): TGCGCCAGCAGCCAAGATTTAGACGGACTCACTGAAGCTTTCTTT. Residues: CASSQDLDGLTEAFF.

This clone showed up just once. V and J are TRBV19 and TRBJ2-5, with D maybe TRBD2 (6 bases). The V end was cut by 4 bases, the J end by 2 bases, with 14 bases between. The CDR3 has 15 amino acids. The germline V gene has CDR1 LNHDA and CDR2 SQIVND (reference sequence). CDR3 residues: CASSTGARWQETQYF. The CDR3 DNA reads TGTGCCAGTAGTACGGGAGCGAGGTGGCAAGAGACCCAGTACTTC.

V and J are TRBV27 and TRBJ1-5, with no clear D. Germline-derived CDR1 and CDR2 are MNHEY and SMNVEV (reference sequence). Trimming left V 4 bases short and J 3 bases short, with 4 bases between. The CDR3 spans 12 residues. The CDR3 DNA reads TGTGCCAGCAGTTCCTACAATCAGCCCCAGCATTTT. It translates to CASSSYNQPQHF.

The CDR3 nucleotides read TGTGCCAGTAGTAGTACCGGGACAGGAGCCGGGCCCCAGCATTTT. Translation: CASSSTGTGAGPQHF. This chain links TRBV19 with TRBJ1-5, with 8 bases aligning to TRBD1. This CDR3 comprises 15 residues. The germline gives CDR1 LNHDA, CDR2 SQIVND (reference sequence). The J segment lost 9 bases and the V segment lost 4 bases, leaving 11 bases of the junction unmatched.

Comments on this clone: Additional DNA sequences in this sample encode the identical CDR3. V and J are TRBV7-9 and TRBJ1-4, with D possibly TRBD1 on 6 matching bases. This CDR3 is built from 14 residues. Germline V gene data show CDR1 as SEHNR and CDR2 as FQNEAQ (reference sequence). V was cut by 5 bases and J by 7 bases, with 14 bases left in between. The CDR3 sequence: CASSPQGAREKLFF. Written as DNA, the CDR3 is TGTGCCAGCAGCCCACAGGGAGCGCGTGAAAAACTGTTTTTT.

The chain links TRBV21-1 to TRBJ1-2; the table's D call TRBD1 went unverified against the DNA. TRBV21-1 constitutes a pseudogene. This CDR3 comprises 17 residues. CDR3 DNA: TGTGCCAGCAGCAAACCTGAACTACAGGGGGCAAACTATGGCTACACCTTC. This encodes CASSKPELQGANYGYTF.

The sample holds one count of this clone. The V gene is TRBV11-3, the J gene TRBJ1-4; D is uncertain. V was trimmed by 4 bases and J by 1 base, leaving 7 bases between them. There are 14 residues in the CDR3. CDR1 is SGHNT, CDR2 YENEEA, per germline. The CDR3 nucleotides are TGTGCCAGCAGCTCGGGTGGAACTAATGAAAAACTGTTTTTT. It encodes CASSSGGTNEKLFF.

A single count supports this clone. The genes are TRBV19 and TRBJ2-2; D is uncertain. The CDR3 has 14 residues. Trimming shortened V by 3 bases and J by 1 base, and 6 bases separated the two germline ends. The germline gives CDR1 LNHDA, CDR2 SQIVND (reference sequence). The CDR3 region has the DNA TGTGCCAGTAGTATTCTCTGGAACACCGGGGAGCTGTTTTTT. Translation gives CASSILWNTGELFF. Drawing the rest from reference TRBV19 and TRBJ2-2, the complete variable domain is DGGITQSPKYLFRKEGQNVTLSCEQNLNHDAMYWYRQDPGQGLRLIYYSQIVNDFQKGDIAEGYSVSREKKESFPLTVTSAQKNPTAFYLCASSILWNTGELFFGEGSRLTVL.

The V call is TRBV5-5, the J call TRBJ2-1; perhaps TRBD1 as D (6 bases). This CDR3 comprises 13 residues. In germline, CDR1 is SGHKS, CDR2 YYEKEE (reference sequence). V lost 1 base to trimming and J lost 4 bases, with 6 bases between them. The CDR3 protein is CASSLQGYNEQFF. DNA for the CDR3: TGTGCCAGCAGCTTGCAGGGGTACAATGAGCAGTTCTTC.

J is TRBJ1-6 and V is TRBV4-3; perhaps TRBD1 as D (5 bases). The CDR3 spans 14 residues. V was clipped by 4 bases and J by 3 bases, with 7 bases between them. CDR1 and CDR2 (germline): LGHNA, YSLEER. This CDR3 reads CASSLDIYNSPLHF. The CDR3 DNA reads TGCGCCAGCAGCCTGGACATCTATAATTCACCCCTCCACTTT.

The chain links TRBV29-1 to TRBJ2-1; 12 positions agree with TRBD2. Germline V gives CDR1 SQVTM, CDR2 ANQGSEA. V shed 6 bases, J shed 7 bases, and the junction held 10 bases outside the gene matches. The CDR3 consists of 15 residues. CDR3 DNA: TGCAGCGTCTCGGCGACTAGCGGGAGAGGTAATGAGCAGTTCTTC. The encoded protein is CSVSATSGRGNEQFF.

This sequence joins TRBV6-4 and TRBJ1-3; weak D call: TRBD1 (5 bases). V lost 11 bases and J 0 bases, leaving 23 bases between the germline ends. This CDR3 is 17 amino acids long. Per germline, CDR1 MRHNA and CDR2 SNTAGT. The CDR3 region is CAPSGGEIQDSGNTIYF. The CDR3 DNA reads TGTGCCCCCTCGGGGGGGGAGATACAGGACTCTGGAAACACCATATATTTT.

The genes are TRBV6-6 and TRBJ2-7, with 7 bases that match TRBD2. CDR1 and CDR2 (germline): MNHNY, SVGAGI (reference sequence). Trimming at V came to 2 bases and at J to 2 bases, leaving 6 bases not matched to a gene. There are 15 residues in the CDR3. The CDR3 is CASSYEWEGPYEQYF. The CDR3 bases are TGTGCCAGCAGTTACGAGTGGGAGGGTCCCTACGAGCAGTACTTC.

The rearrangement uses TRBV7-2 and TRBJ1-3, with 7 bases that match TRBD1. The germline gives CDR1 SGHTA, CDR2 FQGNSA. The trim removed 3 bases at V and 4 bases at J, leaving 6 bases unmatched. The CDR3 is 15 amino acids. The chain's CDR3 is CASSFGQAGGNTIYF. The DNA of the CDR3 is TGTGCCAGCAGCTTCGGACAGGCGGGAGGAAACACCATATATTTT.

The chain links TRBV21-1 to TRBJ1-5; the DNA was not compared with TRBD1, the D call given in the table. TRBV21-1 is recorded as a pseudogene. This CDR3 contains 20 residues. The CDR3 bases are TGTGCCAGCAGCAAAGTCTGTCCGGTGGGGGGACAGGTGAGCAATCAGCCCCAGCATTTT. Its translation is CASSKVCPVGGQVSNQPQHF.

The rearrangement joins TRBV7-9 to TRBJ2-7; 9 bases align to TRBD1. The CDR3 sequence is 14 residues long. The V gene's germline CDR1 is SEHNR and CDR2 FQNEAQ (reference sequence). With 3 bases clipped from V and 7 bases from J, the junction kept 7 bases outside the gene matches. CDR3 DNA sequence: TGTGCCAGCAGCTTGAGGGACAGGGCTCGTGAGCAGTACTTC. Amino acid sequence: CASSLRDRAREQYF.

CDR3 sequence: CSVGGGVNTIYF. The CDR3 nucleotides read TGCAGCGTTGGAGGGGGCGTCAACACCATATATTTT. V and J are TRBV29-1 and TRBJ1-3; TRBD1 matches at 7 bases. CDR1 is SQVTM and CDR2 is ANQGSEA in the germline V gene. After removal of 4 bases from V and 7 bases from J, the junction contained 4 bases not matched to a gene. CDR3 length equals 12 residues.

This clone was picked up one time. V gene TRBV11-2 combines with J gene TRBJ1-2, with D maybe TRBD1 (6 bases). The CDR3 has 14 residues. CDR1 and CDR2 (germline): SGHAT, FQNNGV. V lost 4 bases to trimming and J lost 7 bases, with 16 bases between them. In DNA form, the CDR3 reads TGTGCCAGCAGCTCCTTCCAAACAGGGAGTGGCTACACCTTC. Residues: CASSSFQTGSGYTF.

As DNA, the CDR3 is TGTGCCAGCAGCCTGTTAAGGGGTGGACTAGCGGCGACTAGCACAGATACGCAGTATTTT. Its protein product is CASSLLRGGLAATSTDTQYF. The chain combines TRBV4-2 with TRBJ2-3; TRBD2 agrees at 10 bases. The CDR3 contains 20 residues. Per the germline V gene, CDR1 is LGHNA and CDR2 is YNFKEQ. With V trimmed by 4 bases and J by 0 bases, 16 bases remained unmatched.

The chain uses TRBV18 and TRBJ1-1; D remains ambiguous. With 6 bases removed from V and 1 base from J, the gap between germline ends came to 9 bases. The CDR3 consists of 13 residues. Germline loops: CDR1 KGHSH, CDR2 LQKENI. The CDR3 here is CASSLRGNTEAFF. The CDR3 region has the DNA TGTGCCAGCTCGCTACGTGGGAACACTGAAGCTTTCTTT.

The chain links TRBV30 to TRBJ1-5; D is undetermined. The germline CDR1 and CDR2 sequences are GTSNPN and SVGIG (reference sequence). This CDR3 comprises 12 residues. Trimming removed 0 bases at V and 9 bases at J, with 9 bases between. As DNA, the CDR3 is TGTGCCTGGAGTGTCTCGGTCGCGCCCCAGCATTTT. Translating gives CAWSVSVAPQHF.

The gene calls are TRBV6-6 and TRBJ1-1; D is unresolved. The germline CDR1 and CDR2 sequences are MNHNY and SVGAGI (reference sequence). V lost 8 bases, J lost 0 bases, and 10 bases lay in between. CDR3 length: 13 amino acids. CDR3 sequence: CASHDPVNTEAFF. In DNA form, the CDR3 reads TGTGCCAGCCACGATCCGGTGAACACTGAAGCTTTCTTT.

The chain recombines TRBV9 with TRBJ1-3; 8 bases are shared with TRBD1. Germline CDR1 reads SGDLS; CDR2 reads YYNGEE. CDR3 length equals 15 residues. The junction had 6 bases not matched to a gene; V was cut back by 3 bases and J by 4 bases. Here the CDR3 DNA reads TGTGCCAGCAGCGCCGGCGGGACAGGAGGAAACACCATATATTTT. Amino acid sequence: CASSAGGTGGNTIYF.

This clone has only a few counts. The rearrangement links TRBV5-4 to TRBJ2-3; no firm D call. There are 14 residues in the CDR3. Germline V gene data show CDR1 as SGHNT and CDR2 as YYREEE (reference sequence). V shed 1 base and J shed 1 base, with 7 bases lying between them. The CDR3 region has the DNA TGTGCCAGCAGCTTGAAACGGGGCACAGATACGCAGTATTTT. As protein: CASSLKRGTDTQYF.